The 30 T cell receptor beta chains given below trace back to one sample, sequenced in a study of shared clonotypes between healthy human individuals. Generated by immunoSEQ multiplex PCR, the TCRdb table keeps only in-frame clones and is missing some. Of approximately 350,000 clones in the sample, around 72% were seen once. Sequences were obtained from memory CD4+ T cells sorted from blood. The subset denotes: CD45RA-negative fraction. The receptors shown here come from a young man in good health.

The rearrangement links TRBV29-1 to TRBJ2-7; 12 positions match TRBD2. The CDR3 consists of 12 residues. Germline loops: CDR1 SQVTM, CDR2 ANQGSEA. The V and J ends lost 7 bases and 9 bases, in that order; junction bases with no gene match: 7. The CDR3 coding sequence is TGCAGCGGGTGGACTAGCGGGACAAGGCAGTACTTC. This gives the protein CSGWTSGTRQYF.

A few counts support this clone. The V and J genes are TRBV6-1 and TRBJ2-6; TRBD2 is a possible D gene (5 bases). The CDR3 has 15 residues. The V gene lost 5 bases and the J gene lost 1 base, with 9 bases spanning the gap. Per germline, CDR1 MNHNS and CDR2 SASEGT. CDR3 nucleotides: TGTGCCAGCAGTAAGAGAGGGTCTGGGGCCAACGTCCTGACTTTC. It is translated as CASSKRGSGANVLTF.

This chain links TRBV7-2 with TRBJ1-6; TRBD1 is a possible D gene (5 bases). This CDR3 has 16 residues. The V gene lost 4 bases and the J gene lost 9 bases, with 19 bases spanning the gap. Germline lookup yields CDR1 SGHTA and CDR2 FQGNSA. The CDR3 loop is CASSSSRQGWGSPLHF. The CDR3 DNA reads TGTGCCAGCAGCTCTAGCCGCCAGGGTTGGGGTTCACCCCTCCACTTT.

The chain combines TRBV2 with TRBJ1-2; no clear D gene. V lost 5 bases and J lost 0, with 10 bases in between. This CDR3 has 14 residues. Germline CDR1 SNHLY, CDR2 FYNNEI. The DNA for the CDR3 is TGTGCCAGCAGTCCTTGGCAGGCTAACTATGGCTACACCTTC. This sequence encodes CASSPWQANYGYTF.

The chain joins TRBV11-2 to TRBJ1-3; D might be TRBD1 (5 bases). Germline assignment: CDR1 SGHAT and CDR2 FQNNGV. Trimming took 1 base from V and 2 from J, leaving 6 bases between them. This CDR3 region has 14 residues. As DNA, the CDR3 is TGTGCCAGCAGCTTAGTGGGGGCTGGAAACACCATATATTTT. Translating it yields CASSLVGAGNTIYF.

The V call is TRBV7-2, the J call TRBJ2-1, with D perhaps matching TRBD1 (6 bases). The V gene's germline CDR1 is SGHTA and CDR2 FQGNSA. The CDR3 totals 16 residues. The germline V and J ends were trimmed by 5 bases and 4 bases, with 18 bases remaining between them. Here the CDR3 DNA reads TGTGCCAGCAGCCCCGGTGGGGGCGATAAGTACAATGAGCAGTTCTTC. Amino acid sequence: CASSPGGGDKYNEQFF. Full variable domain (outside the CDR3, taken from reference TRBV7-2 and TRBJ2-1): GAGVSQSPSNKVTEKGKDVELRCDPISGHTALYWYRQSLGQGLEFLIYFQGNSAPDKSGLPSDRFSAERTGGSVSTLTIQRTQQEDSAVYLCASSPGGGDKYNEQFFGPGTRLTVL.

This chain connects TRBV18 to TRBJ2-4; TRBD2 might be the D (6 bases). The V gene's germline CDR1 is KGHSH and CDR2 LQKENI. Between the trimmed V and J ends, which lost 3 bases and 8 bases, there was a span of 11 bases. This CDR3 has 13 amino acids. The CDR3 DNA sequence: TGTGCCAGCTCACCCCCGGGGGTAGACATTCAGTACTTC. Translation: CASSPPGVDIQYF.

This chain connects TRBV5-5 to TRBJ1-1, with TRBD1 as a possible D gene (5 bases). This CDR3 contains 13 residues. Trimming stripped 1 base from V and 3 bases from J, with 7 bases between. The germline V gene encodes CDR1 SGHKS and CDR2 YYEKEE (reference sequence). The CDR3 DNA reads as TGTGCCAGCAGCTTGCAGGGTGACACTGAAGCTTTCTTT. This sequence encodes CASSLQGDTEAFF. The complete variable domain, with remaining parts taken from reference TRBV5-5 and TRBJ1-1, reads DAGVTQSPTHLIKTRGQQVTLRCSPISGHKSVSWYQQVLGQGPQFIFQYYEKEERGRGNFPDRFSARQFPNYSSELNVNALLLGDSALYLCASSLQGDTEAFFGQGTRLTVV.

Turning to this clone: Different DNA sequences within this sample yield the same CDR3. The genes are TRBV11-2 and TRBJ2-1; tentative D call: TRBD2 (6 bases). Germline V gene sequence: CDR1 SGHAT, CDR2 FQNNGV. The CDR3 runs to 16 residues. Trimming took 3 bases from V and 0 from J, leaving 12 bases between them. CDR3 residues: CASSLEGRSSYNEQFF. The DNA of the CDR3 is TGTGCCAGCAGCTTGGAGGGACGGAGCTCCTACAATGAGCAGTTCTTC.

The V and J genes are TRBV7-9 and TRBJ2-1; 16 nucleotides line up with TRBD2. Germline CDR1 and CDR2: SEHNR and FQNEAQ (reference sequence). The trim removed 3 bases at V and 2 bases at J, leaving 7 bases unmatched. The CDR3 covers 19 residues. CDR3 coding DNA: TGTGCCAGCAGCTTTATGGGACTAGCGGGAGGGTCGGCCTACAATGAGCAGTTCTTC. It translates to CASSFMGLAGGSAYNEQFF.

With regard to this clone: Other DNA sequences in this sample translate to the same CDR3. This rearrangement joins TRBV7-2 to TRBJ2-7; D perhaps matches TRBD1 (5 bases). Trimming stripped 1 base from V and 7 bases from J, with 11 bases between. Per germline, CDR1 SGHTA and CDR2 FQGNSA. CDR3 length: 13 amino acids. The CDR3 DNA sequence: TGTGCCAGCAGCTTAGGGCAGGGCGGAGAGCAGTACTTC. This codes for CASSLGQGGEQYF.

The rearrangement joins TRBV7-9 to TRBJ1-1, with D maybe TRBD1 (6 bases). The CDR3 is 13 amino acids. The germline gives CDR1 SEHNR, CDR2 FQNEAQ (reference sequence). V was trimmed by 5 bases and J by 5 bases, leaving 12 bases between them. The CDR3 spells CASSPQGGTEAFF. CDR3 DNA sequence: TGTGCCAGCAGCCCACAGGGAGGTACTGAAGCTTTCTTT.

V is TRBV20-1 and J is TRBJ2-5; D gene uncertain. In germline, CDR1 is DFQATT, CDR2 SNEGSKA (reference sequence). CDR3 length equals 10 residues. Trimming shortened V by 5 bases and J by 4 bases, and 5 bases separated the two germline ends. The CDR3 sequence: CSAWAETQYF. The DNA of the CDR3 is TGCAGTGCTTGGGCAGAGACCCAGTACTTC.

This CDR3 reads CASSLAEWGATYEQYF. Written as DNA, the CDR3 is TGCGCCAGCAGCTTGGCCGAGTGGGGGGCGACCTACGAGCAGTACTTC. The rearrangement uses TRBV5-1 and TRBJ2-7; D is perhaps TRBD1 or TRBD2 (6 bases each). CDR1 is SGHRS and CDR2 is YFSETQ in the germline V gene. V was pared by 0 bases and J by 2 bases, with 15 bases between. The CDR3 totals 16 residues.

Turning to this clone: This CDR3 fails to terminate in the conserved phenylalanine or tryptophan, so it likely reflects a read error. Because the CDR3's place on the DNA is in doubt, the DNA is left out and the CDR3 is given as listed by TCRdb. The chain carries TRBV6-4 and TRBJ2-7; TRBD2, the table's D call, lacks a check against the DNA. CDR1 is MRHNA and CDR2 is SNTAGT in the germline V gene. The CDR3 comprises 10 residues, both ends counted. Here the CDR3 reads CASIRPGLGT.

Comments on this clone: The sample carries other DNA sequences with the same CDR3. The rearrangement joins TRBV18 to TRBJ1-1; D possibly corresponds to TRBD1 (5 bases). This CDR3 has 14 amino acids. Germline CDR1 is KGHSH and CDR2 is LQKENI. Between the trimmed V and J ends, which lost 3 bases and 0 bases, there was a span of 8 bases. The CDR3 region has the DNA TGTGCCAGCTCACCGCAGGGTTTGAACACTGAAGCTTTCTTT. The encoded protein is CASSPQGLNTEAFF.

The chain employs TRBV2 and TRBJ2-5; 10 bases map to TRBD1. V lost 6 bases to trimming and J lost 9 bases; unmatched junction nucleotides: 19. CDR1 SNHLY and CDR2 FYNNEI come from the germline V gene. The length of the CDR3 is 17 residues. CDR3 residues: CASSPQTGGGSWGSQYF. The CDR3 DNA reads TGTGCCAGCAGCCCTCAGACAGGGGGCGGCTCGTGGGGGTCCCAGTACTTC.

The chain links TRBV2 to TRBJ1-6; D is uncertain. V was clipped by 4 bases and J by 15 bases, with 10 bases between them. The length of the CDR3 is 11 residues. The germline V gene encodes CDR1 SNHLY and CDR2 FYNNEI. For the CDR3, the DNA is TGTGCCAGCAGTGCCGGATTTGGCCTCCACTTT. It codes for CASSAGFGLHF.

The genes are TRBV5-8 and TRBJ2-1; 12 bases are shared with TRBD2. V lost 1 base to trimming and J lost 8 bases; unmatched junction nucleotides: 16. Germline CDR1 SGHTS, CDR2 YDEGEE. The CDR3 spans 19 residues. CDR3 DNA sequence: TGTGCCAGCAGCTTGTTAGGGCTAACCGGGACTAGCGGGCACTATGAGCAGTTCTTC. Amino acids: CASSLLGLTGTSGHYEQFF. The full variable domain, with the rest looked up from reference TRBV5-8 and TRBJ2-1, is EAGVTQSPTHLIKTRGQQATLRCSPISGHTSVYWYQQALGLGLQFLLWYDEGEERNRGNFPPRFSGRQFPNYSSELNVNALELEDSALYLCASSLLGLTGTSGHYEQFFGPGTRLTVL.

In DNA form, the CDR3 reads TGTGCCACCGCTGAGGACGGGGATACGCAGTATTTT. Protein sequence: CATAEDGDTQYF. V is TRBV19 and J is TRBJ2-3; no firm D call. Germline CDR1 reads LNHDA; CDR2 reads SQIVND (reference sequence). CDR3 size: 12 residues. V was cut by 10 bases and J by 6 bases, with 14 bases left in between.

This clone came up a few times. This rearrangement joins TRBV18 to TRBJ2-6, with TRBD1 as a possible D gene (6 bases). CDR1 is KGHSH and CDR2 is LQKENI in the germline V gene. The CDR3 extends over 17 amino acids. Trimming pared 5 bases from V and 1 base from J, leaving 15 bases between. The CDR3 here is CASSIARGASGANVLTF. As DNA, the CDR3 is TGTGCCAGCTCAATCGCCAGGGGTGCTTCTGGGGCCAACGTCCTGACTTTC.

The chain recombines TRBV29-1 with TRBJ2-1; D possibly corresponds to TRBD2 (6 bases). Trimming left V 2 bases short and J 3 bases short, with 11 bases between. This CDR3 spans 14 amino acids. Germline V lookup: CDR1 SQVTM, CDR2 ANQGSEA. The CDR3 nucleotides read TGCAGCGTTGAATTTGCGGGATACTACAATGAGCAGTTCTTC. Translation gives CSVEFAGYYNEQFF.

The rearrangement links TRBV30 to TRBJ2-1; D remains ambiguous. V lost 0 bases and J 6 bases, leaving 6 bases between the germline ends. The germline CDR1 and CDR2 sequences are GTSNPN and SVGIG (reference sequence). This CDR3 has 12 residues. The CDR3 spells CAWSVKGNEQFF. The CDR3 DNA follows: TGTGCCTGGAGTGTAAAAGGCAATGAGCAGTTCTTC.

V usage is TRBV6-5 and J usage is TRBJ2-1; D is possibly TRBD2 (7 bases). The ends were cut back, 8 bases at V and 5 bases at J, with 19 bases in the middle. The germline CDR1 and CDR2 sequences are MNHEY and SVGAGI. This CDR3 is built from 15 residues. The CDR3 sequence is CASRGRGAADNEQFF. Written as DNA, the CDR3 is TGTGCCAGCCGAGGGAGGGGGGCGGCGGACAATGAGCAGTTCTTC.

The CDR3 coding sequence is TGTGCCAGCAGTTTACAGGTGGGGCCTGAGCAGTTCTTC. Translation gives CASSLQVGPEQFF. J is TRBJ2-1 and V is TRBV28; a weak D match, TRBD1 (5 bases). V lost 2 bases to trimming and J lost 9 bases, with 11 bases between them. In germline, CDR1 is MDHEN, CDR2 SYDVKM. The CDR3 is made up of 13 amino acids.

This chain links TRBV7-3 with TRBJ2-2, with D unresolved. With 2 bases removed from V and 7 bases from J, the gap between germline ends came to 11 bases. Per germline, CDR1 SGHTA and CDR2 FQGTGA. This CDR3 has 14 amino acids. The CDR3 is CASSLGLSGGELFF. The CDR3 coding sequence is TGTGCCAGCAGCTTAGGGCTTTCTGGCGGGGAGCTGTTTTTT. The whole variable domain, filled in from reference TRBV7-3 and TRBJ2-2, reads GAGVSQTPSNKVTEKGKYVELRCDPISGHTALYWYRQSLGQGPEFLIYFQGTGAADDSGLPNDRFFAVRPEGSVSTLKIQRTERGDSAVYLCASSLGLSGGELFFGEGSRLTVL.

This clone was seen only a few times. In DNA, the CDR3 is TGTGCCAGCTCCCCGCGCCGAACTAATGAAAAACTGTTTTTT. This translates into CASSPRRTNEKLFF. The J gene is TRBJ1-4, the V gene TRBV6-5; the D is unclear. This CDR3 has 14 residues. Germline assignment: CDR1 MNHEY and CDR2 SVGAGI. V lost 8 bases, J lost 1 base, and 11 bases lay in between.

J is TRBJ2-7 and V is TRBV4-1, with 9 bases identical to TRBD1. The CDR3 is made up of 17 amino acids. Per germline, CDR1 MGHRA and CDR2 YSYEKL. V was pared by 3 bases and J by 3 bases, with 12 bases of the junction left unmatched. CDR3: CASSQIMGTGNRYEQYF. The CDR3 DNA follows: TGCGCCAGCAGCCAGATAATGGGGACAGGGAACCGCTACGAGCAGTACTTC.

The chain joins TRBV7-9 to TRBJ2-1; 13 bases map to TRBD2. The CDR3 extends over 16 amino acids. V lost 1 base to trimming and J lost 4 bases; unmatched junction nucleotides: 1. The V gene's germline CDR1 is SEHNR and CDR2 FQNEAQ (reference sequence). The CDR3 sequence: CASSLGTSGRYNEQFF. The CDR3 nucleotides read TGTGCCAGCAGCTTAGGGACTAGCGGGAGATACAATGAGCAGTTCTTC.

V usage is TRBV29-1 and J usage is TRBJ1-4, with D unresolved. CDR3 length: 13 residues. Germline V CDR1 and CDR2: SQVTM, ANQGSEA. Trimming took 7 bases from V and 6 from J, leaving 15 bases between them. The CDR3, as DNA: TGCAGCGCAAATCGACGAGTTGATGAAAAACTGTTTTTT. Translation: CSANRRVDEKLFF.